This entry concerns a single TCR beta chain. The sample belongs to a study of control samples from healthy donors and cancer patients. The length of the CDR3 is 12 residues. CDR1 and CDR2 (germline): SGHTA, FQGNSA. With 4 bases removed from V and 3 bases from J, the gap between germline ends came to 7 bases. Assay used: immunoSEQ multiplex PCR; TCRdb lists only in-frame clones, some missing. The table records 150,000 to 200,000 clones, roughly 92% of them present only once. The chain is built from TRBV7-2 and TRBJ2-7, with D unclear. The sample comprised blood. The sequence was collected from a young woman in good health. The CDR3 loop reads CASSSTVYEQYF. The CDR3 DNA is TGTGCCAGCAGCTCGACGGTCTACGAGCAGTACTTC.